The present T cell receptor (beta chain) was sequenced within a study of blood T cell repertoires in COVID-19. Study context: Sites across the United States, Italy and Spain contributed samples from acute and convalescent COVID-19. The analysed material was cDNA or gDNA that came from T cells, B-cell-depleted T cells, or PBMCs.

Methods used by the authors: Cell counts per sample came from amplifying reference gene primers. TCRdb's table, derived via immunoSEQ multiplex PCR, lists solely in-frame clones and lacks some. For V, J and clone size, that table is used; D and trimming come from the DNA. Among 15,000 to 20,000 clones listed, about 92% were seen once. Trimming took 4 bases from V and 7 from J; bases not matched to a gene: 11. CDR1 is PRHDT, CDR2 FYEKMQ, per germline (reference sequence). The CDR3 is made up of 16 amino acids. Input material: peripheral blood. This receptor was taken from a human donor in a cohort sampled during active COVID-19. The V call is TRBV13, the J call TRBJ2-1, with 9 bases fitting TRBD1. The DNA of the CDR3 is TGTGCCAGCAGCTCCCCCGGCCGGACAGGGGTGAATGAGCAGTTCTTC. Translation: CASSSPGRTGVNEQFF.